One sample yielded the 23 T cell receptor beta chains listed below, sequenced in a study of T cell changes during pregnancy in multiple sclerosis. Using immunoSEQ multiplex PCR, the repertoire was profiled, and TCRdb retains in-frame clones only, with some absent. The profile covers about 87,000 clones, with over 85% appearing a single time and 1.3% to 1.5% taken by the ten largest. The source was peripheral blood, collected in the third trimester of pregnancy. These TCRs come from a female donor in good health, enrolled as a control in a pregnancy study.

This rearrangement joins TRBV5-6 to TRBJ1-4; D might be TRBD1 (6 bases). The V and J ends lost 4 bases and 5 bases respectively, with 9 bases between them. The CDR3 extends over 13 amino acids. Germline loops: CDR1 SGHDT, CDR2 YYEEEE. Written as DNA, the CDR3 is TGTGCCAGCAGCGGACAGCGCAATGAAAAACTGTTTTTT. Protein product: CASSGQRNEKLFF.

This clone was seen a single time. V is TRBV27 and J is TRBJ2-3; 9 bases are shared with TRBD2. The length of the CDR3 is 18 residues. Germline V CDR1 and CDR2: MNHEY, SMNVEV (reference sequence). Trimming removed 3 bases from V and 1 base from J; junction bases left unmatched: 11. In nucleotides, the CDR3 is TGTGCCAGCAGTTTCCAGGGAAGCGGGAGGCCCGGCACAGATACGCAGTATTTT. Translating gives CASSFQGSGRPGTDTQYF.

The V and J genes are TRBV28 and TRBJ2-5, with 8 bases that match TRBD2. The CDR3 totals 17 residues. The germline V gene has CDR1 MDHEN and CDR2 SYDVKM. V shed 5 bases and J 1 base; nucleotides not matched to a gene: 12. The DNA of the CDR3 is TGTGCCAGCAGTCCCCCCCCAGCGGGAGCCCCCCAAGAGACCCAGTACTTC. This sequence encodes CASSPPPAGAPQETQYF.

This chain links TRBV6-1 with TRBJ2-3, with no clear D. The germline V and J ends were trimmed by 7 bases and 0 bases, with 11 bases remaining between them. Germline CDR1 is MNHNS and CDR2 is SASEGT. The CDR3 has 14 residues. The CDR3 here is CASTFIFSTDTQYF. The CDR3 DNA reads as TGTGCCAGCACGTTTATCTTTAGCACAGATACGCAGTATTTT.

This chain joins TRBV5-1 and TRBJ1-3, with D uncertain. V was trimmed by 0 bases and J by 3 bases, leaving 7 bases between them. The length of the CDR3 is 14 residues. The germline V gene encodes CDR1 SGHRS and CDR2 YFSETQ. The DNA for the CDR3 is TGCGCCAGCAGCTTGGCAGGTTATGGAAACACCATATATTTT. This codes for CASSLAGYGNTIYF.

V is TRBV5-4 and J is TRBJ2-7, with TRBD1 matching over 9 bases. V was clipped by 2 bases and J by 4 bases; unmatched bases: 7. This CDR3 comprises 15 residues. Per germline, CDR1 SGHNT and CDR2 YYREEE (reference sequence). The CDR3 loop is CASSLGTGLGYEQYF. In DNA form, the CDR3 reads TGTGCCAGCAGCTTAGGGACAGGGCTAGGGTACGAGCAGTACTTC.

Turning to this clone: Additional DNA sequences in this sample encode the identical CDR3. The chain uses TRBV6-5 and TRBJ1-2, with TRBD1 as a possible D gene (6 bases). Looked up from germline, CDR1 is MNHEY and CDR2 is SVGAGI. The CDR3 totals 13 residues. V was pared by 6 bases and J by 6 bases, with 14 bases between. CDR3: CASSPGGRDGYTF. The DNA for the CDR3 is TGTGCCAGCAGCCCCGGGGGGCGGGATGGCTACACCTTC.

CDR3 in DNA: TGTGCCAGCAGGTTGACAGGCACTACTGAAGCTTTCTTT. This encodes CASRLTGTTEAFF. V gene TRBV6-6 combines with J gene TRBJ1-1, with a tentative D call TRBD1 (6 bases). Germline V gene data show CDR1 as MNHNY and CDR2 as SVGAGI (reference sequence). The CDR3 is made up of 13 amino acids. Trimming pared 6 bases from V and 5 bases from J, leaving 13 bases between.

The CDR3 spells CASSPKPVGVSNQPQHF. Written as DNA, the CDR3 is TGCGCCAGCAGCCCCAAGCCGGTAGGGGTCAGCAATCAGCCCCAGCATTTT. This chain uses TRBV4-1 with TRBJ1-5; D might be TRBD1 (5 bases). Trimming cost V 4 bases and J 1 base, with 17 bases left between them. CDR3 size: 17 residues. Germline lookup yields CDR1 MGHRA and CDR2 YSYEKL.

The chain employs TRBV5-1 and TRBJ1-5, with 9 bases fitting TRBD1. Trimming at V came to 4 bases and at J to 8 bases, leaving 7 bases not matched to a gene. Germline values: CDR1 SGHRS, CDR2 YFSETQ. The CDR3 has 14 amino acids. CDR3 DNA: TGCGCCAGCAGCCCGGGACAGGGCGTAGAGCCCCAGCATTTT. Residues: CASSPGQGVEPQHF.

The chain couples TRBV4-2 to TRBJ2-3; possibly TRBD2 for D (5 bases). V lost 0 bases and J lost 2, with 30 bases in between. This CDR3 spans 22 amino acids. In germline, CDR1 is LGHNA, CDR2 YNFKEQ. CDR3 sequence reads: CASSQDSPPPGLLDPHTDTQYF. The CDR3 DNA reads TGTGCCAGCAGCCAAGATTCCCCACCCCCCGGTTTACTAGATCCTCACACAGATACGCAGTATTTT.

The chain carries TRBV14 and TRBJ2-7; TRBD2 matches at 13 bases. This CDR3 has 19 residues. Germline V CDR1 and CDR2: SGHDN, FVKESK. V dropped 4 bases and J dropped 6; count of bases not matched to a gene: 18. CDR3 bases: TGTGCCAGCAGCCCCAGGGGGCGCGGACTAGCGGGAGACCTTACCGAGCAGTACTTC. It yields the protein CASSPRGRGLAGDLTEQYF.

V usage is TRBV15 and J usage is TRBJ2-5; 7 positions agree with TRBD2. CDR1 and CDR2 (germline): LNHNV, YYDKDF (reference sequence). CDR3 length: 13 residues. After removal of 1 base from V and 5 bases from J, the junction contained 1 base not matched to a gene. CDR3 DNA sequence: TGTGCCACCAGCAGAGTGCGGGGGGAGACCCAGTACTTC. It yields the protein CATSRVRGETQYF.

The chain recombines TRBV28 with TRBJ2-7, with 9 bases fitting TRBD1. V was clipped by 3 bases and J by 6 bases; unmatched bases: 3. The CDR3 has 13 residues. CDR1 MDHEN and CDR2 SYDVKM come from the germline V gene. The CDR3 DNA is TGTGCCAGCAGTTTTTACAGGGGGCTCGAGCAGTACTTC. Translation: CASSFYRGLEQYF.

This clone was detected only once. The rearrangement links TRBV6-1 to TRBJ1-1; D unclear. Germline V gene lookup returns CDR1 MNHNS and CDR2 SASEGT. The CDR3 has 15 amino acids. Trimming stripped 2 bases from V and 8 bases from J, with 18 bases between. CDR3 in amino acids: CASSESLRARGEAFF. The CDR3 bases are TGTGCCAGCAGTGAAAGCCTCCGGGCTCGAGGGGAAGCTTTCTTT.

The CDR3 protein is CASQSAGANVLTF. CDR3 nucleotides: TGTGCCAGTCAGTCTGCTGGGGCCAACGTCCTGACTTTC. The chain recombines TRBV19 with TRBJ2-6; D uncertain. This CDR3 spans 13 amino acids. V gave up 8 bases and J gave up 2 bases, with 7 bases separating them. Germline assignment: CDR1 LNHDA and CDR2 SQIVND (reference sequence).

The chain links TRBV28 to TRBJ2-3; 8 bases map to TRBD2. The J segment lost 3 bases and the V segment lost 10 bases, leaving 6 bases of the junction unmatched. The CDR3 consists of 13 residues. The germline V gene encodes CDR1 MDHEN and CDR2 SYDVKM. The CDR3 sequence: CAITGGPTDTQYF. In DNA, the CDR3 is TGTGCCATCACGGGGGGGCCTACAGATACGCAGTATTTT.

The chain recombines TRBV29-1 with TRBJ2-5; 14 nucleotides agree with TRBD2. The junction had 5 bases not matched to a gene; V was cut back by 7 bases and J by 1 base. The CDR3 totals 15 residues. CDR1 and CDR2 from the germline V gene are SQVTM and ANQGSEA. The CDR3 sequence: CSAPGTSGGQETQYF. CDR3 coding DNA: TGCAGCGCACCAGGGACTAGCGGGGGCCAAGAGACCCAGTACTTC.

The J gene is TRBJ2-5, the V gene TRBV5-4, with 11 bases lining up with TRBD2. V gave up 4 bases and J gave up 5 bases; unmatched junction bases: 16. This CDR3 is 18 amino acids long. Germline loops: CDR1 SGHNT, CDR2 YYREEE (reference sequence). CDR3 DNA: TGTGCCAGCAGCGGGGGCTTACTAGCGGGAGCTGGTTTGGAGACCCAGTACTTC. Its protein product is CASSGGLLAGAGLETQYF.

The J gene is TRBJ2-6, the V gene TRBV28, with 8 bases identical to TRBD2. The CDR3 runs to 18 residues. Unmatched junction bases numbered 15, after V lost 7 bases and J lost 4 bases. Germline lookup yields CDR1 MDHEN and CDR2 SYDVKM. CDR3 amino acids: CASKTLLAGLAGANVLTF. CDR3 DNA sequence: TGTGCCAGCAAAACTCTCCTAGCGGGCCTGGCGGGGGCCAACGTCCTGACTTTC. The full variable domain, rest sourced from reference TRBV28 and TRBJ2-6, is DVKVTQSSRYLVKRTGEKVFLECVQDMDHENMFWYRQDPGLGLRLIYFSYDVKMKEKGDIPEGYSVSREKKERFSLILESASTNQTSMYLCASKTLLAGLAGANVLTFGAGSRLTVL.

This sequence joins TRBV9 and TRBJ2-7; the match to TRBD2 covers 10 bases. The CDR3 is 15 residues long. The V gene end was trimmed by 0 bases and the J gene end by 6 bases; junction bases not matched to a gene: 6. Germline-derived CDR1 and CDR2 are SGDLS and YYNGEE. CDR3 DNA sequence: TGTGCCAGCAGCGTAGCTCTAGCGGGAGTAGGCGAGCAGTACTTC. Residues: CASSVALAGVGEQYF.

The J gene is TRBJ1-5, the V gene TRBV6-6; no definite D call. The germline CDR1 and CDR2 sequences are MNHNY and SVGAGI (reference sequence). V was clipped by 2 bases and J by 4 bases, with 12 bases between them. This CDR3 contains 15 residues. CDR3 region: CASSYGANLNQPQHF. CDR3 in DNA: TGTGCCAGCAGTTACGGAGCTAACCTAAATCAGCCCCAGCATTTT.

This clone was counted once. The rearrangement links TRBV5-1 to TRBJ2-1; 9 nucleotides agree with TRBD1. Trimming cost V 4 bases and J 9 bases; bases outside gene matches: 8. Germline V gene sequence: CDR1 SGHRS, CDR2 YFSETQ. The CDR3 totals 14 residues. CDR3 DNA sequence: TGCGCCAGCAGCCCATGGGACAGGGTTGGTGAGCAGTTCTTC. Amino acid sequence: CASSPWDRVGEQFF.